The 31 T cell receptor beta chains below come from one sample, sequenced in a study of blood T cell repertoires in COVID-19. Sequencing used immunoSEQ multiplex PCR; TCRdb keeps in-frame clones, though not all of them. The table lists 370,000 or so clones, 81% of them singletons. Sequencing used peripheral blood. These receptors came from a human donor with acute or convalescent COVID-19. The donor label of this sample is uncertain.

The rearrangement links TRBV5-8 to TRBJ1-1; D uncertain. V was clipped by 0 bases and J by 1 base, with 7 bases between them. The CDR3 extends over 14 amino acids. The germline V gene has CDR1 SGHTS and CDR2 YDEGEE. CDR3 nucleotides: TGTGCCAGCAGCTTGGGTCACTCGAACACTGAAGCTTTCTTT. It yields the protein CASSLGHSNTEAFF.

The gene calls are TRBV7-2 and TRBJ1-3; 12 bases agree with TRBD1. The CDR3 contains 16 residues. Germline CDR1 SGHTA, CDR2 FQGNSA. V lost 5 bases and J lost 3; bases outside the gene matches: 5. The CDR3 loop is CASSDRDRGLGNTIYF. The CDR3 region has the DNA TGTGCCAGCAGCGACCGGGACAGGGGGCTTGGAAACACCATATATTTT. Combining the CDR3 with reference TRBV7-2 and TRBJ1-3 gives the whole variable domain GAGVSQSPSNKVTEKGKDVELRCDPISGHTALYWYRQSLGQGLEFLIYFQGNSAPDKSGLPSDRFSAERTGGSVSTLTIQRTQQEDSAVYLCASSDRDRGLGNTIYFGEGSWLTVV.

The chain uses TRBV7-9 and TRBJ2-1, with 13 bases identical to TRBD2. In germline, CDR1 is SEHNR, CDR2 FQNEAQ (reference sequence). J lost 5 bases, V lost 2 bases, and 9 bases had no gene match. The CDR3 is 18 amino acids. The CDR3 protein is CASSLTVFGLAGDNEQFF. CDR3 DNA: TGTGCCAGCAGCTTAACGGTTTTTGGACTAGCGGGAGACAATGAGCAGTTCTTC.

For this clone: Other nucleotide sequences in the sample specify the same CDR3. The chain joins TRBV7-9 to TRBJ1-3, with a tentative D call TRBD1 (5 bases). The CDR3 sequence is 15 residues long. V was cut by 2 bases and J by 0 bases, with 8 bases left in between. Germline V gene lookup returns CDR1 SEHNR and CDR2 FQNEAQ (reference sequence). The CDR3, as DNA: TGTGCCAGCAGCTTACAGGGTTCCTCTGGAAACACCATATATTTT. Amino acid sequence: CASSLQGSSGNTIYF.

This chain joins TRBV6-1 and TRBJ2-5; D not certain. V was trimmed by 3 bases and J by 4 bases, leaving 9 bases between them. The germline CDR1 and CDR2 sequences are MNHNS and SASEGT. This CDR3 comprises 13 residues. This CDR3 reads CASSDAPIETQYF. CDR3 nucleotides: TGTGCCAGCAGTGACGCTCCTATAGAGACCCAGTACTTC.

Here the CDR3 reads CASSPLMDTANEKLFF. Written as DNA, the CDR3 is TGTGCCAGCAGCCCACTAATGGACACGGCTAATGAAAAACTGTTTTTT. This sequence joins TRBV6-6 and TRBJ1-4, with TRBD1 as a possible D gene (5 bases). The germline gives CDR1 MNHNY, CDR2 SVGAGI (reference sequence). Trimming stripped 6 bases from V and 3 bases from J, with 17 bases between. The CDR3 length is 16 residues.

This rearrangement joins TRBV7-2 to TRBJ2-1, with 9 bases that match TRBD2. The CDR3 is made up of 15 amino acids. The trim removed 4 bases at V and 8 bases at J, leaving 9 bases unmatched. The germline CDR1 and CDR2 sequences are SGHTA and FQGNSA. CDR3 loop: CASSSPGLALHEQFF. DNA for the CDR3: TGTGCCAGCAGCTCACCGGGACTAGCCTTACATGAGCAGTTCTTC.

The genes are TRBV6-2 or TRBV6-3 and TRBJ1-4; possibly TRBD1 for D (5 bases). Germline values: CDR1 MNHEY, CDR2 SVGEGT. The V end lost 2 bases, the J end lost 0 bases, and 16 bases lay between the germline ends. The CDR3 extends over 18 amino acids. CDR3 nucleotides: TGTGCCAGCAGTTACCAGCTGGGGGAGGCTGCAACTAATGAAAAACTGTTTTTT. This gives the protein CASSYQLGEAATNEKLFF.

CDR3 protein: CASTQGAHSGYTF. The CDR3 DNA sequence: TGTGCCAGCACCCAGGGGGCGCACTCTGGCTACACCTTC. V gene TRBV6-5 combines with J gene TRBJ1-2; 8 bases are a match to TRBD1. J lost 7 bases, V lost 7 bases, and 8 bases had no gene match. The CDR3 consists of 13 residues. Germline values: CDR1 MNHEY, CDR2 SVGAGI.

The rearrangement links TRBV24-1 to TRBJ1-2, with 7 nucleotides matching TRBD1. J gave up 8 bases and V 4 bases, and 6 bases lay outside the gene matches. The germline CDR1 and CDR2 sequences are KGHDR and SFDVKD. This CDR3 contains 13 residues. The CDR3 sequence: CATSDHRGGGYTF. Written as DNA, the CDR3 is TGTGCCACCAGTGACCACAGGGGAGGCGGCTACACCTTC.

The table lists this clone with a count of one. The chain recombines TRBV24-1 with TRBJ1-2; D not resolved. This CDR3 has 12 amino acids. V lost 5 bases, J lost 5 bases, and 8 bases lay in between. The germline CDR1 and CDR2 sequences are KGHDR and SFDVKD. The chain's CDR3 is CATSVSDYGYTF. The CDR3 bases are TGTGCCACCAGTGTCTCAGATTATGGCTACACCTTC.

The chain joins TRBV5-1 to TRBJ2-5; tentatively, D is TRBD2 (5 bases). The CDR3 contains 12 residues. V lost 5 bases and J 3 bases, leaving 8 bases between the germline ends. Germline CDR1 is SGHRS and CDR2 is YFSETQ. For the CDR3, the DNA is TGCGCCAGCAGGGAAGCGGAAGAGACCCAGTACTTC. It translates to CASREAEETQYF. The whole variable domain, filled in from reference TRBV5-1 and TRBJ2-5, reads KAGVTQTPRYLIKTRGQQVTLSCSPISGHRSVSWYQQTPGQGLQFLFEYFSETQRNKGNFPGRFSGRQFSNSRSEMNVSTLELGDSALYLCASREAEETQYFGPGTRLLVL.

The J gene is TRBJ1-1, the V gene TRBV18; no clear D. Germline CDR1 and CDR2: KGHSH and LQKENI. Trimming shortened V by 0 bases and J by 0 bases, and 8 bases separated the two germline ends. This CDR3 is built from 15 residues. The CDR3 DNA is TGTGCCAGCTCACCACCTCGAAACATGAACACTGAAGCTTTCTTT. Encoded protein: CASSPPRNMNTEAFF.

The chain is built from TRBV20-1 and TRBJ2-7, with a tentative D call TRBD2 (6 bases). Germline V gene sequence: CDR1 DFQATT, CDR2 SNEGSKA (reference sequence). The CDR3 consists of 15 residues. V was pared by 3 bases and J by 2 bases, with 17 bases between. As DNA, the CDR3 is TGCAGTGCTAGTATTGTGGGCGGCGGGACCTACGAGCAGTACTTC. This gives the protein CSASIVGGGTYEQYF.

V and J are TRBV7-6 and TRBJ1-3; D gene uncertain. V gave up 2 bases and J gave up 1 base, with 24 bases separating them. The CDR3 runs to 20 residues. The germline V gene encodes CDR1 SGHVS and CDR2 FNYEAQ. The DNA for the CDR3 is TGTGCCAGCAGCTTATTTGAGGCGGAGCCCCCTGGGGAGTCTGGAAACACCATATATTTT. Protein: CASSLFEAEPPGESGNTIYF.

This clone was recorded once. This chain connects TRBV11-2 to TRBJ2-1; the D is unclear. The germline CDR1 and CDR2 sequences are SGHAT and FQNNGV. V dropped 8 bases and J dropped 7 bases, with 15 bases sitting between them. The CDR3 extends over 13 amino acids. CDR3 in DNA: TGTGCCAGCGCCGCGAGGTTTGGAAATGAGCAGTTCTTC. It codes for CASAARFGNEQFF.

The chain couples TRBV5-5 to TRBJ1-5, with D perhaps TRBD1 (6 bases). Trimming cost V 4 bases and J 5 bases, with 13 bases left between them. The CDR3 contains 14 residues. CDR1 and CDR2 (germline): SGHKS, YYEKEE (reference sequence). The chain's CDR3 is CASSRTVADQPQHF. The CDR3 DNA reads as TGTGCCAGCAGCCGGACAGTGGCGGATCAGCCCCAGCATTTT. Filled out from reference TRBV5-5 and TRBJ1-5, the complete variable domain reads DAGVTQSPTHLIKTRGQQVTLRCSPISGHKSVSWYQQVLGQGPQFIFQYYEKEERGRGNFPDRFSARQFPNYSSELNVNALLLGDSALYLCASSRTVADQPQHFGDGTRLSIL.

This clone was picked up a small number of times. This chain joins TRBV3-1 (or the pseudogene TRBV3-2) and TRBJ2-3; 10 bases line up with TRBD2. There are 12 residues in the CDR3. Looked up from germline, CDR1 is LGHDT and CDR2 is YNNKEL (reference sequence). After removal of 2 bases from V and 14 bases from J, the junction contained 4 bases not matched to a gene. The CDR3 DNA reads TGTGCCAGCAGCCAACCGGGACTAGCGTCGTATTTT. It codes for CASSQPGLASYF.

CDR3 amino acids: CASSLSSGGAFTYEQYF. The CDR3, as DNA: TGCGCCAGCAGCTTGTCCAGCGGGGGGGCATTTACCTACGAGCAGTACTTC. J is TRBJ2-7 and V is TRBV5-1, with TRBD2 matching over 10 bases. Germline CDR1 reads SGHRS; CDR2 reads YFSETQ. V dropped 1 base and J dropped 2; count of bases not matched to a gene: 9. The CDR3 is made up of 17 amino acids.

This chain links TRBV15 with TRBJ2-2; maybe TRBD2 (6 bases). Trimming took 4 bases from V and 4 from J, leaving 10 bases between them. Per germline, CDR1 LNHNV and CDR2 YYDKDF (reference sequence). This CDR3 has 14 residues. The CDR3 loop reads CATSTGSFTGELFF. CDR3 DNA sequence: TGTGCCACCAGCACCGGGAGCTTCACCGGGGAGCTGTTTTTT.

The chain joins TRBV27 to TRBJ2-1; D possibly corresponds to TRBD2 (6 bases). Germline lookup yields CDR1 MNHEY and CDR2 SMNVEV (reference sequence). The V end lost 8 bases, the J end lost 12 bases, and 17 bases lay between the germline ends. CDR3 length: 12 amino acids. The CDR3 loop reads CASQRTGDLQFF. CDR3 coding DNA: TGTGCCAGCCAACGAACGGGAGATCTGCAGTTCTTC.

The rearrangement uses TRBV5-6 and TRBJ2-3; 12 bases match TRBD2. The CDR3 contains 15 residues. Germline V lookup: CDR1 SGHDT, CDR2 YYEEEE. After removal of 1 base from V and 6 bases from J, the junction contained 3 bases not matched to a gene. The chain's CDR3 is CASSLTSGGRDTQYF. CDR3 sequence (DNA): TGTGCCAGCAGCTTGACTAGCGGGGGGAGGGATACGCAGTATTTT.

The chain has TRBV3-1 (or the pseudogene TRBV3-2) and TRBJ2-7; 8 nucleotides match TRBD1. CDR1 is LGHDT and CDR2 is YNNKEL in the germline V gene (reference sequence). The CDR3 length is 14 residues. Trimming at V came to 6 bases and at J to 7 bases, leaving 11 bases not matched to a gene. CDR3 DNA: TGTGCCAGCAGAAATCAGGGGGCGTCGGGAGAGCAGTACTTC. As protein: CASRNQGASGEQYF.

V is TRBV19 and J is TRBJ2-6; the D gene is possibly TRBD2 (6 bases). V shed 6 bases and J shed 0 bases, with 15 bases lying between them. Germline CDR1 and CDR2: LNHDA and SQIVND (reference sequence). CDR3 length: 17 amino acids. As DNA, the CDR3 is TGTGCCAGTAGGAGAGTAATGGGGGGCTCTGGGGCCAACGTCCTGACTTTC. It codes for CASRRVMGGSGANVLTF.

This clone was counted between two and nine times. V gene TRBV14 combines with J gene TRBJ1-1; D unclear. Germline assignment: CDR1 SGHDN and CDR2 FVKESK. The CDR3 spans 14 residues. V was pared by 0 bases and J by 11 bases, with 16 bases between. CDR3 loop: CASSQDLLQRSAFF. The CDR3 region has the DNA TGTGCCAGCAGCCAAGATCTGCTCCAGAGGAGCGCTTTCTTT. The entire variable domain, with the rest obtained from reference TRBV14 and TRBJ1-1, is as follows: EAGVTQFPSHSVIEKGQTVTLRCDPISGHDNLYWYRRVMGKEIKFLLHFVKESKQDESGMPNNRFLAERTGGTYSTLKVQPAELEDSGVYFCASSQDLLQRSAFFGQGTRLTVV.

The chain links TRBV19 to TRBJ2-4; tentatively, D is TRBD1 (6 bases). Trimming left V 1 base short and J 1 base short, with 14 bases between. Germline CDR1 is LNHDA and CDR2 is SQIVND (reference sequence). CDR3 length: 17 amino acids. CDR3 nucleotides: TGTGCCAGTAGTATAGTAGGTGCAGGGGAGGCCAAAAACATTCAGTACTTC. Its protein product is CASSIVGAGEAKNIQYF.

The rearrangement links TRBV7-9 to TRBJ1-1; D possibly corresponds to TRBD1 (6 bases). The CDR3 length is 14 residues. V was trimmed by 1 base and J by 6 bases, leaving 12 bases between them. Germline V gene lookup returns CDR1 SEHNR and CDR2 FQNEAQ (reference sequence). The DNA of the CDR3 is TGTGCCAGCAGCTTAGAACAGGGTTTCTCTGAAGCTTTCTTT. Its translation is CASSLEQGFSEAFF.

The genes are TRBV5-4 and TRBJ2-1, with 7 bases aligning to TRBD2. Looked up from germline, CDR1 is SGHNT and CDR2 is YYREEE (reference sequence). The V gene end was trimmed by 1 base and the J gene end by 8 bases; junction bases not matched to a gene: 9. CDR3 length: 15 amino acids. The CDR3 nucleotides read TGTGCCAGCAGCTTGCGCGGGAGTTATAAGGATGAGCAGTTCTTC. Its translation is CASSLRGSYKDEQFF. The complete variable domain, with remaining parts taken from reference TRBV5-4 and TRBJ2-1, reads ETGVTQSPTHLIKTRGQQVTLRCSSQSGHNTVSWYQQALGQGPQFIFQYYREEENGRGNFPPRFSGLQFPNYSSELNVNALELDDSALYLCASSLRGSYKDEQFFGPGTRLTVL.

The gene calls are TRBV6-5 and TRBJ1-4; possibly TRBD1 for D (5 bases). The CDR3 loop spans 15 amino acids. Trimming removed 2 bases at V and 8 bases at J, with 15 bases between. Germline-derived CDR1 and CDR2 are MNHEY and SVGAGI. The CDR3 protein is CASSYVAGQGEKLFF. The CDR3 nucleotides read TGTGCCAGCAGTTACGTGGCAGGGCAGGGAGAAAAACTGTTTTTT.

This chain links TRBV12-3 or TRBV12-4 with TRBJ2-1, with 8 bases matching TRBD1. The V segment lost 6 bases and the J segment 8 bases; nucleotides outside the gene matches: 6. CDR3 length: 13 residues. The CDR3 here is CASRTTGVHEQFF. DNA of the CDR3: TGTGCCAGCAGGACGACAGGGGTGCATGAGCAGTTCTTC.

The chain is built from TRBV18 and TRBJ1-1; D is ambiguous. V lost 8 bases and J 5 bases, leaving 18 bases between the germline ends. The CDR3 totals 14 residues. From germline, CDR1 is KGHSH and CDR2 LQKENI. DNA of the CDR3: TGTGCCAGCCGTCCCTCTCATTCTCGGACTGAAGCTTTCTTT. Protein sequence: CASRPSHSRTEAFF.